These 8 T cell receptor beta chains were sequenced from one sample in a study of neurological immune-mediated disorders. TCRdb re-analysed the 5' RACE reads in MiXCR, keeping a single row per CDR3 protein. The sample shows tens of thousands of distinct CDR3 sequences, about a sixth of them seen only once. Sequencing input: PBMCs. These receptors were taken from a woman aged 40-49 years in good health.

This clonotype was recorded many times. V gene TRBV6-1 combines with J gene TRBJ1-6; D is ambiguous. This CDR3 comprises 13 residues. The germline gives CDR1 MNHNS, CDR2 SASEGT. Trimming cost V 7 bases and J 1 base, with 5 bases left between them. In DNA form, the CDR3 reads TGTGCCAGCATGGAGTCCTATAATTCACCCCTCCACTTT. It specifies CASMESYNSPLHF.

This clonotype was recorded at least ten times. The chain joins TRBV5-1 to TRBJ1-1; D is unclear. Germline V CDR1 and CDR2: SGHRS, YFSETQ. This CDR3 has 18 amino acids. Trimming stripped 2 bases from V and 0 bases from J, with 20 bases between. The CDR3 DNA follows: TGCGCCAGCAGCTTCGTGACCCCTCCCCGAGGAATGAACACTGAAGCTTTCTTT. Translated: CASSFVTPPRGMNTEAFF.

At least ten counts were recorded for this clonotype. The CDR3 loop is CASRPASGGVRDTQYF. As DNA, the CDR3 is TGTGCCAGCAGACCGGCTAGCGGGGGGGTCCGAGATACGCAGTATTTT. V usage is TRBV7-2 and J usage is TRBJ2-3; 12 bases agree with TRBD2. CDR1 and CDR2 from the germline V gene are SGHTA and FQGNSA. This CDR3 has 16 residues. With V trimmed by 6 bases and J by 5 bases, 9 bases remained unmatched.

This clonotype was seen ten or more times. Its ends do not fully match the called genes, so a read error is possible. The J gene is TRBJ1-2, the V gene TRBV20-1; D call uncertain. Looked up from germline, CDR1 is DFQATT and CDR2 is SNEGSKA (reference sequence). This CDR3 is built from 8 residues. CDR3 sequence: CSASPRFF. The CDR3 coding sequence is TGCAGTGCTTCCCCCCGGTTCTTC.

This clonotype has at least ten counts. CDR3 in DNA: TGTGCCAGCAGCACTAATAGTGGAGGGACCTACGAGCAGTACTTC. Residues: CASSTNSGGTYEQYF. This chain links TRBV7-9 with TRBJ2-7; tentatively, D is TRBD2 (6 bases). The ends were cut back, 5 bases at V and 2 bases at J, with 16 bases in the middle. Looked up from germline, CDR1 is SEHNR and CDR2 is FQNEAQ (reference sequence). The CDR3 is 15 residues long.

The sample holds many counts of this clonotype. The chain combines TRBV20-1 with TRBJ1-5; weak D call: TRBD1 (6 bases). CDR1 is DFQATT and CDR2 is SNEGSKA in the germline V gene (reference sequence). The CDR3 is 13 residues long. Trimming took off 6 bases at V and 4 bases at J, with 13 bases between the two ends. This chain's CDR3 is CSAKGGDNQPQHF. Written as DNA, the CDR3 is TGCAGTGCCAAGGGGGGGGATAATCAGCCCCAGCATTTT.

This clonotype was seen many times. This rearrangement joins TRBV9 to TRBJ1-2, with TRBD1 matching 7 bases. The germline V gene has CDR1 SGDLS and CDR2 YYNGEE. J lost 1 base, V lost 0 bases, and 12 bases had no gene match. The CDR3 sequence is 18 residues long. CDR3 in amino acids: CASSVAPMGQTFNYGYTF. The CDR3 nucleotides read TGTGCCAGCAGCGTAGCACCCATGGGACAGACCTTTAACTATGGCTACACCTTC.

Many counts were recorded for this clonotype. The rearrangement uses TRBV12-3 or TRBV12-4 and TRBJ1-1; no reliable D call. V lost 4 bases to trimming and J lost 6 bases, with 15 bases between them. The CDR3 sequence is 14 residues long. The CDR3 here is CASSYHGVGAEAFF. The CDR3 DNA is TGTGCCAGCAGTTACCACGGGGTGGGCGCTGAAGCTTTCTTT.